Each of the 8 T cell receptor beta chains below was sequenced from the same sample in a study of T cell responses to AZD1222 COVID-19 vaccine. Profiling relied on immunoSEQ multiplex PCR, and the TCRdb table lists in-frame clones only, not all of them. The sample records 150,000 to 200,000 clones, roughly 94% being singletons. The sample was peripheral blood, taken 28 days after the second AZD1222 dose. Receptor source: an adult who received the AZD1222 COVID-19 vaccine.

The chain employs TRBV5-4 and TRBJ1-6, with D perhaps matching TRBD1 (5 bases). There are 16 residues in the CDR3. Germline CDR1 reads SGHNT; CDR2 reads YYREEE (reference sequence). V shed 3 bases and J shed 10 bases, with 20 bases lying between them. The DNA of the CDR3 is TGTGCCAGCAGCTCCGGGTCGGGAGCAGCAGGGTCACCCCTCCACTTT. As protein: CASSSGSGAAGSPLHF. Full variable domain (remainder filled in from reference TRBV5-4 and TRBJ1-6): ETGVTQSPTHLIKTRGQQVTLRCSSQSGHNTVSWYQQALGQGPQFIFQYYREEENGRGNFPPRFSGLQFPNYSSELNVNALELDDSALYLCASSSGSGAAGSPLHFGNGTRLTVT.

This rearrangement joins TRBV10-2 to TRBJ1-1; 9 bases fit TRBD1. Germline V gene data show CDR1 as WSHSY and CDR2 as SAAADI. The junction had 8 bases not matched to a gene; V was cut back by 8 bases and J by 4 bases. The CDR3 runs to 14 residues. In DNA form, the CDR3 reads TGCGCCAGCCGGGGGACAGGGTGGTTCACTGAAGCTTTCTTT. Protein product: CASRGTGWFTEAFF.

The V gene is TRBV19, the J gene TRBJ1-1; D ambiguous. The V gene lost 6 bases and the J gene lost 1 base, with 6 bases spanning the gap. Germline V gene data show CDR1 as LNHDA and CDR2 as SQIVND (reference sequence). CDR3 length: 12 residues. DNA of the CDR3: TGTGCCAGTAGGAACAGGAACACTGAAGCTTTCTTT. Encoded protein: CASRNRNTEAFF. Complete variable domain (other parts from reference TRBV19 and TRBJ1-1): DGGITQSPKYLFRKEGQNVTLSCEQNLNHDAMYWYRQDPGQGLRLIYYSQIVNDFQKGDIAEGYSVSREKKESFPLTVTSAQKNPTAFYLCASRNRNTEAFFGQGTRLTVV.

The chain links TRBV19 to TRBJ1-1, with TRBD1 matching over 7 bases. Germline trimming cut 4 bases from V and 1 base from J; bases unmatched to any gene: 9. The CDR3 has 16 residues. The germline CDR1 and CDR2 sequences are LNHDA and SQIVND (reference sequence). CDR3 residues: CASSTRYRGPNTEAFF. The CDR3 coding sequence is TGTGCCAGTAGTACCCGTTACAGGGGACCGAACACTGAAGCTTTCTTT.

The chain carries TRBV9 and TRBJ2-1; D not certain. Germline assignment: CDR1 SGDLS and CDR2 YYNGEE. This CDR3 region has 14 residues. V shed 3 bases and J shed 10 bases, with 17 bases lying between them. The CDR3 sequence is CASSAGRAQGEQFF. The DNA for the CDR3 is TGTGCCAGCAGCGCCGGACGGGCCCAAGGGGAGCAGTTCTTC.

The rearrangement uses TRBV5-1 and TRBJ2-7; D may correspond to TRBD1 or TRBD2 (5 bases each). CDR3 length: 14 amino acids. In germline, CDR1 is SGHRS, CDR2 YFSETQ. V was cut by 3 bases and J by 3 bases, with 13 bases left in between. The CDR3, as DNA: TGCGCCAGCAGCTCGGGACCGGTTATCTACGAGCAGTACTTC. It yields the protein CASSSGPVIYEQYF.

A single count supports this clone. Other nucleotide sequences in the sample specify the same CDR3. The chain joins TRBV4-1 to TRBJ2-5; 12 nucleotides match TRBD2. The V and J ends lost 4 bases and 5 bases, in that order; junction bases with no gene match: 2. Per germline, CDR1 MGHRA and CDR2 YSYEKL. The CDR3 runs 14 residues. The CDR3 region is CASSPTSGGETQYF. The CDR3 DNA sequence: TGCGCCAGCAGCCCCACTAGCGGGGGGGAGACCCAGTACTTC.

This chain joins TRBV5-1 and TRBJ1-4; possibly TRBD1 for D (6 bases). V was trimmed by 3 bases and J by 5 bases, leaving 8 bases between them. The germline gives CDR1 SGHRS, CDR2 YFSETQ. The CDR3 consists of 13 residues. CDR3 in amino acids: CASSSQGNEKLFF. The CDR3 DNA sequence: TGCGCCAGCAGCTCACAGGGAAATGAAAAACTGTTTTTT.